The 32 T cell receptor beta chains below were found in one sample sequenced in a study of T cells in Graves' hyperthyroidism and ophthalmopathy. TCR beta CDR3 sequences were amplified from RNA transcripts. The HTBI primer set drove a first-round RT-PCR of the TCR CDR3. Via MiXCR, TCRdb re-called the multiplex PCR reads, giving one row per CDR3 protein. Here the sample spans about 640,000 distinct CDR3 sequences, less than 25% being singletons. Sequenced material: blood. All receptors derive from a man between 25 and 39 years old with Graves' ophthalmopathy.

This clonotype was seen at least ten times. The J gene is TRBJ1-1, the V gene TRBV18; D perhaps matches TRBD1 (6 bases). This CDR3 is 15 amino acids long. The V and J ends lost 4 bases and 5 bases respectively, with 17 bases between them. Germline V CDR1 and CDR2: KGHSH, LQKENI. The CDR3 loop is CASSRARDTITEAFF. CDR3 nucleotides: TGTGCCAGCTCACGGGCCCGGGACACCATAACTGAAGCTTTCTTT.

This clonotype has ten or more counts. The V and J genes are TRBV6-1 and TRBJ2-5; TRBD1 aligns across 11 bases. This CDR3 is 15 amino acids long. After removal of 5 bases from V and 2 bases from J, the junction contained 4 bases not matched to a gene. CDR1 is MNHNS, CDR2 SASEGT, per germline. CDR3 DNA: TGTGCCAGCAGTCTCGGACAGGGGGCTCAAGAGACCCAGTACTTC. It codes for CASSLGQGAQETQYF.

This sequence joins TRBV20-1 and TRBJ2-7, with D perhaps matching TRBD1 (5 bases). Between the trimmed V and J ends, which lost 6 bases and 7 bases, there was a span of 13 bases. The CDR3 runs 11 residues. Germline CDR1 reads DFQATT; CDR2 reads SNEGSKA (reference sequence). Written as DNA, the CDR3 is TGCAGTGCGATAACAGGACCAGAGCAGTACTTC. This codes for CSAITGPEQYF.

V usage is TRBV30 and J usage is TRBJ1-3; 9 bases agree with TRBD1. This CDR3 is 16 amino acids long. J lost 7 bases, V lost 1 base, and 11 bases had no gene match. Per the germline V gene, CDR1 is GTSNPN and CDR2 is SVGIG (reference sequence). The CDR3 sequence is CAWSAYQGQGGNTIYF. In nucleotides, the CDR3 is TGTGCCTGGAGTGCGTACCAGGGACAGGGAGGGAACACCATATATTTT.

This chain uses TRBV7-9 with TRBJ1-2; TRBD1 is a possible D gene (6 bases). V lost 2 bases to trimming and J lost 7 bases, with 11 bases between them. CDR3 size: 13 residues. Germline V gene data show CDR1 as SEHNR and CDR2 as FQNEAQ (reference sequence). CDR3 loop: CASSLIGGLGYTF. CDR3 coding DNA: TGTGCCAGCAGCTTAATCGGGGGGCTTGGCTACACCTTC.

The CDR3 DNA reads as TGTGCCAGCAGCCAAGGACTAGCCTCAAACAGGGGACAAGAGACCCAGTACTTC. This translates into CASSQGLASNRGQETQYF. The V and J genes are TRBV4-2 and TRBJ2-5; D is tentatively TRBD1 or TRBD2 (7 bases each). This CDR3 has 18 amino acids. Germline CDR1 is LGHNA and CDR2 is YNFKEQ. The V gene lost 1 base and the J gene lost 2 bases, with 20 bases spanning the gap.

This sequence joins TRBV4-2 and TRBJ2-4; 7 nucleotides line up with TRBD1. With 4 bases clipped from V and 2 bases from J, the junction kept 14 bases outside the gene matches. Germline CDR1 reads LGHNA; CDR2 reads YNFKEQ. This CDR3 region has 18 residues. This CDR3 reads CASSPGTVPGDPKNIQYF. DNA for the CDR3: TGTGCCAGCAGCCCTGGGACAGTCCCCGGCGATCCCAAAAACATTCAGTACTTC.

In this sample, this clonotype turned up many times. V usage is TRBV12-3 or TRBV12-4 and J usage is TRBJ2-3, with D unclear. The CDR3 spans 14 residues. The V gene lost 4 bases and the J gene lost 6 bases, with 14 bases spanning the gap. CDR3 sequence: CASSSNTSLDTQYF. CDR3 coding DNA: TGTGCCAGCAGTTCCAACACTTCTCTCGATACGCAGTATTTT.

Ten or more counts support this clonotype. The rearrangement links TRBV5-1 to TRBJ2-1; 7 nucleotides align to TRBD1. This CDR3 region has 16 residues. Germline V lookup: CDR1 SGHRS, CDR2 YFSETQ. Trimming took 0 bases from V and 4 from J; bases not matched to a gene: 7. CDR3: CASSLEPPGQYNEQFF. CDR3 nucleotide sequence: TGCGCCAGCAGCTTGGAGCCACCGGGACAGTACAATGAGCAGTTCTTC. The full variable domain, its missing parts supplied by reference TRBV5-1 and TRBJ2-1, is KAGVTQTPRYLIKTRGQQVTLSCSPISGHRSVSWYQQTPGQGLQFLFEYFSETQRNKGNFPGRFSGRQFSNSRSEMNVSTLELGDSALYLCASSLEPPGQYNEQFFGPGTRLTVL.

With respect to this clonotype: Lacking the conserved final phenylalanine or tryptophan, this CDR3 likely reflects a read error. The chain recombines TRBV30 with TRBJ2-7, with 14 positions matching TRBD2. The V gene's germline CDR1 is GTSNPN and CDR2 SVGIG (reference sequence). This CDR3 comprises 15 residues. Germline trimming cut 7 bases from V and 0 bases from J; bases unmatched to any gene: 5. This CDR3 is CAYGLAGGSSYEQYL. The DNA of the CDR3 is TGTGCCTACGGACTAGCGGGAGGAAGCTCCTACGAGCAGTACCTC.

This clonotype was picked up many times. This sequence joins TRBV28 and TRBJ2-1, with D possibly being TRBD1 (5 bases). The germline V and J ends were trimmed by 6 bases and 6 bases, with 9 bases remaining between them. CDR3 size: 12 residues. Germline V lookup: CDR1 MDHEN, CDR2 SYDVKM. The CDR3 coding sequence is TGTGCCAGCAGGGCAGGGATCAATGAGCAGTTCTTC. This translates into CASRAGINEQFF.

There are many counts of this clonotype. The V gene is TRBV2, the J gene TRBJ2-3; no firm D call. Between the trimmed V and J ends, which lost 6 bases and 1 base, there was a span of 14 bases. CDR1 and CDR2 (germline): SNHLY, FYNNEI. This CDR3 is built from 15 residues. CDR3 sequence: CASSPSGSRTDTQYF. The CDR3 nucleotides are TGTGCCAGCAGCCCCTCGGGCAGCCGCACAGATACGCAGTATTTT.

This clonotype was picked up a small number of times. This sequence joins TRBV7-2 and TRBJ2-2, with D possibly matching TRBD1 (6 bases). V was clipped by 3 bases and J by 6 bases, with 17 bases between them. The CDR3 spans 16 residues. CDR1 SGHTA and CDR2 FQGNSA come from the germline V gene. This CDR3 reads CASSFRAGARSGELFF. The CDR3 nucleotides are TGTGCCAGCAGCTTCAGGGCAGGGGCCCGGTCCGGGGAGCTGTTTTTT.

The V call is TRBV5-4, the J call TRBJ2-7; TRBD1 matches at 8 bases. Per the germline V gene, CDR1 is SGHNT and CDR2 is YYREEE (reference sequence). The V segment lost 4 bases and the J segment 3 bases; nucleotides outside the gene matches: 9. The CDR3 is 15 residues long. The CDR3 reads CASSHLDRGNYEQYF. DNA for the CDR3: TGTGCCAGCAGCCATCTCGACAGGGGAAACTACGAGCAGTACTTC. The full variable domain, its missing parts supplied by reference TRBV5-4 and TRBJ2-7, is ETGVTQSPTHLIKTRGQQVTLRCSSQSGHNTVSWYQQALGQGPQFIFQYYREEENGRGNFPPRFSGLQFPNYSSELNVNALELDDSALYLCASSHLDRGNYEQYFGPGTRLTVT.

In its sample, this clonotype was seen many times. The chain employs TRBV5-1 and TRBJ2-1, with D hard to call. Germline V gene data show CDR1 as SGHRS and CDR2 as YFSETQ. V gave up 7 bases and J gave up 5 bases, with 16 bases separating them. This CDR3 is 14 amino acids long. The CDR3 DNA follows: TGCGCCAGCGGCTCAGTACACGGGCACAATGAGCAGTTCTTC. Translating gives CASGSVHGHNEQFF.

This sequence joins TRBV29-1 and TRBJ2-7; 12 bases line up with TRBD2. Germline V gene data show CDR1 as SQVTM and CDR2 as ANQGSEA. J lost 2 bases, V lost 3 bases, and 5 bases had no gene match. The CDR3 totals 15 residues. CDR3 sequence (DNA): TGCAGCGTTGAGGGACTAGCGGGTGTACCCTACGAGCAGTACTTC. Protein sequence: CSVEGLAGVPYEQYF.

This clonotype has more than one count but fewer than ten. This chain connects TRBV6-2 or TRBV6-3 to TRBJ2-7, with 7 bases identical to TRBD1. The ends lost 0 bases at V and 2 bases at J; junction bases unmatched: 4. Germline V CDR1 and CDR2: MNHEY, SVGEGT. The CDR3 consists of 15 residues. The CDR3 here is CASSYSKGAAYEQYF. CDR3 bases: TGTGCCAGCAGTTACTCGAAGGGGGCGGCCTACGAGCAGTACTTC.

This clonotype was counted between two and nine times. This sequence joins TRBV20-1 and TRBJ1-5; D is undetermined. V lost 3 bases and J lost 1, with 13 bases in between. Germline values: CDR1 DFQATT, CDR2 SNEGSKA (reference sequence). The CDR3 length is 15 residues. The CDR3: CSASTGSLSNQPQHF. The CDR3 bases are TGCAGTGCTAGCACGGGGTCTCTGAGCAATCAGCCCCAGCATTTT.

The rearrangement joins TRBV5-1 to TRBJ1-4; D might be TRBD1 (5 bases). The germline CDR1 and CDR2 sequences are SGHRS and YFSETQ. Trimming took off 0 bases at V and 5 bases at J, with 8 bases between the two ends. This CDR3 spans 14 amino acids. As DNA, the CDR3 is TGCGCCAGCAGCTTGGGAAGGGACAATGAAAAACTGTTTTTT. Translated: CASSLGRDNEKLFF.

The table lists this clonotype with many counts. The chain uses TRBV7-9 and TRBJ2-7; TRBD1 is a possible D gene (5 bases). The germline V gene encodes CDR1 SEHNR and CDR2 FQNEAQ (reference sequence). V dropped 4 bases and J dropped 2 bases, with 9 bases sitting between them. The CDR3 has 13 residues. The CDR3 is CASSSDSPYEQYF. The CDR3 DNA reads TGTGCCAGCAGCTCAGACAGCCCCTACGAGCAGTACTTC. The full variable domain, in which reference TRBV7-9 and TRBJ2-7 provide the parts outside the CDR3, is DTGVSQNPRHKITKRGQNVTFRCDPISEHNRLYWYRQTLGQGPEFLTYFQNEAQLEKSRLLSDRFSAERPKGSFSTLEIQRTEQGDSAMYLCASSSDSPYEQYFGPGTRLTVT.

This clonotype showed up just a few times. This chain uses TRBV6-5 with TRBJ1-2; D is perhaps TRBD1 (6 bases). The CDR3 runs to 14 residues. V gave up 4 bases and J gave up 2 bases, with 11 bases separating them. From germline, CDR1 is MNHEY and CDR2 SVGAGI. CDR3 in amino acids: CASSWTVRNYGYTF. CDR3 DNA sequence: TGTGCCAGCAGTTGGACAGTCCGGAACTATGGCTACACCTTC.

The V gene is TRBV2, the J gene TRBJ1-6; D is unresolved. V lost 3 bases and J 8 bases, leaving 11 bases between the germline ends. The CDR3 consists of 14 residues. The germline CDR1 and CDR2 sequences are SNHLY and FYNNEI. As DNA, the CDR3 is TGTGCCAGCAGTGATGTCGGTTCGGATTCACCCCTCCACTTT. It specifies CASSDVGSDSPLHF.

This chain connects TRBV30 to TRBJ2-3, with D maybe TRBD2 (5 bases). The CDR3 is 13 amino acids. Per germline, CDR1 GTSNPN and CDR2 SVGIG (reference sequence). Trimming removed 3 bases at V and 4 bases at J, with 11 bases between. The CDR3 coding sequence is TGTGCCTGGAGGGCCCCTAGCCCAGATACGCAGTATTTT. Translation gives CAWRAPSPDTQYF.

V gene TRBV11-2 combines with J gene TRBJ1-4; TRBD1 might be the D (5 bases). Trimming took 6 bases from V and 3 from J, leaving 11 bases between them. The CDR3 has 14 amino acids. CDR1 is SGHAT and CDR2 is FQNNGV in the germline V gene. CDR3: CASRPRDSNEKLFF. The CDR3, as DNA: TGTGCCAGCAGGCCTCGGGACTCTAATGAAAAACTGTTTTTT.

This clonotype was recorded a few times. Written as DNA, the CDR3 is TGTGCCAGCTCACCTGGTGGGGGGGCCGATCAGCCCCAGCATTTT. As protein: CASSPGGGADQPQHF. The V and J genes are TRBV18 and TRBJ1-5, with a weak D call TRBD1 (6 bases). There are 15 residues in the CDR3. Germline CDR1 is KGHSH and CDR2 is LQKENI. The germline V and J ends were trimmed by 3 bases and 5 bases, with 14 bases remaining between them.

This clonotype showed up just a few times. The chain links TRBV7-9 to TRBJ2-1, with D perhaps TRBD2 (5 bases). V was pared by 4 bases and J by 9 bases, with 10 bases between. This CDR3 is 12 amino acids long. CDR1 is SEHNR, CDR2 FQNEAQ, per germline (reference sequence). CDR3 sequence (DNA): TGTGCCAGCAGCTCCTGGGAGATTGAGCAGTTCTTC. Protein product: CASSSWEIEQFF.

The J gene is TRBJ2-1, the V gene TRBV20-1, with D possibly matching TRBD1 (5 bases). The V gene lost 0 bases and the J gene lost 2 bases, with 11 bases spanning the gap. The CDR3 has 15 residues. Germline CDR1 and CDR2: DFQATT and SNEGSKA (reference sequence). The CDR3 loop is CSARETARAYNEQFF. CDR3 coding DNA: TGCAGTGCTAGAGAGACAGCCAGGGCCTACAATGAGCAGTTCTTC.

This clonotype has at least ten counts. V and J are TRBV7-2 and TRBJ2-5, with 8 positions matching TRBD2. CDR3 length: 14 amino acids. Germline values: CDR1 SGHTA, CDR2 FQGNSA. The J segment lost 5 bases and the V segment lost 5 bases, leaving 7 bases of the junction unmatched. CDR3 nucleotides: TGTGCCAGCAGCGCCAGCGGGAGCTTGGAGACCCAGTACTTC. Translation gives CASSASGSLETQYF.

This clonotype was seen a single time. The J gene is TRBJ2-2, the V gene TRBV13; TRBD2 agrees at 11 bases. V shed 3 bases and J 6 bases; nucleotides not matched to a gene: 6. The CDR3 loop spans 16 amino acids. The germline CDR1 and CDR2 sequences are PRHDT and FYEKMQ (reference sequence). The CDR3 loop reads CASSLAGTSGSGELFF. The CDR3 DNA reads TGTGCCAGCAGCTTGGCCGGGACTAGCGGTTCCGGGGAGCTGTTTTTT.

The chain combines TRBV20-1 with TRBJ2-5; 10 bases line up with TRBD2. The CDR3 runs 17 residues. Germline CDR1 and CDR2: DFQATT and SNEGSKA (reference sequence). With 0 bases clipped from V and 0 bases from J, the junction kept 7 bases outside the gene matches. CDR3 sequence reads: CSARDPKLAGYQETQYF. CDR3 sequence (DNA): TGCAGTGCTAGAGATCCCAAACTAGCGGGATACCAAGAGACCCAGTACTTC.

Details on this clonotype: This may stem from a read error, because a much larger clone lies one nucleotide away. The chain joins TRBV2 to TRBJ2-1; 11 nucleotides line up with TRBD2. V dropped 8 bases and J dropped 9; count of bases not matched to a gene: 6. There are 13 residues in the CDR3. Germline CDR1 is SNHLY and CDR2 is FYNNEI. CDR3 bases: TGTGCCAGCTCGTTAGCGGGAGGGATTGAGCAGTTCTTC. As protein: CASSLAGGIEQFF.

The sample holds a few counts of this clonotype. The chain links TRBV6-1 to TRBJ2-2; a weak D match, TRBD2 (6 bases). The V and J ends lost 5 bases and 1 base respectively, with 17 bases between them. The CDR3 has 17 residues. Germline CDR1 MNHNS, CDR2 SASEGT. CDR3 sequence: CASSPGLARQNTGELFF. The CDR3, as DNA: TGTGCCAGCAGTCCGGGACTCGCACGACAGAACACCGGGGAGCTGTTTTTT.